This entry lists 9 T cell receptor beta chains sequenced from one sample in a study of blood T cell repertoires in COVID-19. Libraries were prepared by immunoSEQ multiplex PCR; TCRdb keeps only in-frame clonotypes and omits some of them. Among around 170,000 clones listed, around 84% were seen once. Material for sequencing was peripheral blood. Receptors originate from a man aged 60-69 years with COVID-19, enrolled during active disease.

The gene calls are TRBV18 and TRBJ1-5; D not certain. This CDR3 has 13 residues. V was trimmed by 1 base and J by 6 bases, leaving 7 bases between them. Germline-derived CDR1 and CDR2 are KGHSH and LQKENI. CDR3 sequence: CASSPQFSQPQHF. The CDR3 nucleotides are TGTGCCAGCTCACCACAGTTCAGTCAGCCCCAGCATTTT.

This clone was seen a single time. The V and J genes are TRBV7-3 and TRBJ1-2, with 8 bases lining up with TRBD1. The germline gives CDR1 SGHTA, CDR2 FQGTGA. V dropped 5 bases and J dropped 2; count of bases not matched to a gene: 4. This CDR3 has 14 amino acids. The CDR3: CASSGQGGNYGYTF. CDR3 DNA: TGTGCCAGCAGCGGACAGGGTGGGAACTATGGCTACACCTTC. The whole variable domain, filled in from reference TRBV7-3 and TRBJ1-2, reads GAGVSQTPSNKVTEKGKYVELRCDPISGHTALYWYRQSLGQGPEFLIYFQGTGAADDSGLPNDRFFAVRPEGSVSTLKIQRTERGDSAVYLCASSGQGGNYGYTFGSGTRLTVV.

The chain joins TRBV3-1 (or the pseudogene TRBV3-2) to TRBJ2-7, with 8 bases matching TRBD2. Trimming removed 7 bases from V and 2 bases from J; junction bases left unmatched: 7. The CDR3 totals 14 residues. Looked up from germline, CDR1 is LGHDT and CDR2 is YNNKEL (reference sequence). The CDR3 loop is CASTSGRETYEQYF. For the CDR3, the DNA is TGTGCCAGCACCTCCGGGAGGGAAACCTACGAGCAGTACTTC.

The rearrangement links TRBV15 to TRBJ1-3; 9 nucleotides align to TRBD1. The CDR3 consists of 16 residues. With V trimmed by 6 bases and J by 2 bases, 8 bases remained unmatched. Germline CDR1 and CDR2: LNHNV and YYDKDF (reference sequence). CDR3 in DNA: TGTGCCACCAGGCGGGACAGGGCTTCCACTGGAAACACCATATATTTT. Its translation is CATRRDRASTGNTIYF.

This rearrangement joins TRBV5-6 to TRBJ2-3; 13 positions match TRBD2. Germline CDR1 and CDR2: SGHDT and YYEEEE. Trimming removed 4 bases from V and 5 bases from J; junction bases left unmatched: 10. There are 17 residues in the CDR3. CDR3 in DNA: TGTGCCAGCAGCCCGCGTGGACTAGCGGGGGACTTAGATACGCAGTATTTT. Translated: CASSPRGLAGDLDTQYF.

This clone showed up just a few times. The V gene is TRBV7-6, the J gene TRBJ2-5; 8 bases align to TRBD1. After removal of 5 bases from V and 5 bases from J, the junction contained 13 bases not matched to a gene. The germline gives CDR1 SGHVS, CDR2 FNYEAQ. This CDR3 has 16 residues. The CDR3 region has the DNA TGTGCCAGCAGCACTACCCTGGACAGGGCGCGGGAGACCCAGTACTTC. It codes for CASSTTLDRARETQYF. Looking up the rest from reference TRBV7-6 and TRBJ2-5 gives the full variable domain: GAGVSQSPRYKVTKRGQDVALRCDPISGHVSLYWYRQALGQGPEFLTYFNYEAQQDKSGLPNDRFSAERPEGSISTLTIQRTEQRDSAMYRCASSTTLDRARETQYFGPGTRLLVL.

The chain recombines TRBV4-1 with TRBJ1-4; weak D call: TRBD1 (6 bases). Deletions cut 0 bases from V and 7 bases from J, with 18 bases between. Per germline, CDR1 MGHRA and CDR2 YSYEKL. CDR3 length: 17 amino acids. The CDR3: CASSQEGARGAGEKLFF. In DNA, the CDR3 is TGCGCCAGCAGCCAAGAAGGGGCCAGGGGCGCAGGTGAAAAACTGTTTTTT.

This clone was detected only a few times. CDR3 region: CATGLRDTDTGELFF. CDR3 bases: TGTGCCACTGGCCTCCGGGACACCGACACCGGGGAGCTGTTTTTT. J is TRBJ2-2 and V is TRBV25-1; D possibly corresponds to TRBD1 (6 bases). The ends were cut back, 10 bases at V and 3 bases at J, with 18 bases in the middle. Germline CDR1 MGHDK, CDR2 SYGVNS. This CDR3 has 15 amino acids.

This rearrangement joins TRBV9 to TRBJ2-1; 8 positions agree with TRBD2. In germline, CDR1 is SGDLS, CDR2 YYNGEE. The CDR3 is 18 amino acids. J lost 5 bases, V lost 3 bases, and 16 bases had no gene match. CDR3 region: CASSARLGGERVDNEQFF. The CDR3 region has the DNA TGTGCCAGCAGCGCCCGCCTCGGGGGGGAGAGAGTCGACAATGAGCAGTTCTTC.